This T cell receptor beta chain is from a study of PD-1 blockade in classical Hodgkin lymphoma. Regarding the study as a whole: The diversity seen at baseline in complete responders resembled that of newly diagnosed patients. Baseline TCR diversity was reportedly lower in newly diagnosed patients than healthy donors. The drivers behind the repertoire differences, possibly disease activity or prior therapy, remain undefined.

In regard to this clone: Its antigen is unidentified.

All the patients suffered relapse after autologous stem cell transplantation, and brentuximab vedotin exposure differed. Classifying best responses yielded complete response, partial response or progressive disease. Sequencing used immunoSEQ multiplex PCR; TCRdb keeps in-frame clones, though not all of them. The sample lists over 9,000 clones, 70% to 90% occurring once. CDR1 and CDR2 from the germline V gene are SNHLY and FYNNEI. Trimming removed 5 bases from V and 2 bases from J; junction bases left unmatched: 6. The CDR3 loop spans 15 amino acids. The receptor was derived from a human donor with classical Hodgkin lymphoma. V gene TRBV2 combines with J gene TRBJ2-3; TRBD1 agrees at 8 bases. The source material was peripheral blood mononuclear cells (PBMCs), sampled at baseline. This CDR3 is CASSPQQGATDTQYF. The CDR3 coding sequence is TGTGCCAGCAGTCCTCAGCAGGGGGCCACAGATACGCAGTATTTT.